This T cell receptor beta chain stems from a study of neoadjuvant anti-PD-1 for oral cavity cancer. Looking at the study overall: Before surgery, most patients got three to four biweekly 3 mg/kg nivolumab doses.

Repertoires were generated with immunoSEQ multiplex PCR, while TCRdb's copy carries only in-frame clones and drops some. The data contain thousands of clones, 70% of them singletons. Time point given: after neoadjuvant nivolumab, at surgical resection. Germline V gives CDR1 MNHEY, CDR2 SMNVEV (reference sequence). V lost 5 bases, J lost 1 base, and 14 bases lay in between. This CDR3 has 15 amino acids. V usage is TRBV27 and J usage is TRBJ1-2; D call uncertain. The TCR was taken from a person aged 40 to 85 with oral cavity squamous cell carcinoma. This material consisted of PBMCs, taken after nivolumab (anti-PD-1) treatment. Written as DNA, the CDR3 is TGTGCCAGCAGTCCTTCCCCGGGAGTTAACTATGGCTACACCTTC. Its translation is CASSPSPGVNYGYTF.